A single sample is the source of the 21 T cell receptor beta chains below, sequenced in a study of monozygotic twins with inflammatory bowel disease. TCRdb reprocessed the 5' RACE reads and stores each CDR3 protein as one record, lacking DNA. In total, the table holds approximately 85,000 distinct CDR3 sequences. Sequencing input: blood. These receptors were taken from a human donor with ulcerative colitis or Crohn's disease, or a healthy co-twin of an affected twin (not recorded which).

The genes are TRBV2 and TRBJ1-1. Germline CDR1 reads SNHLY; CDR2 reads FYNNEI. CDR3 size: 16 residues. The CDR3 loop is CASSDRPRGRGTEAFF.

The chain carries TRBV5-6 and TRBJ1-1; the TCRdb D gene call, TRBD1, has no DNA to confirm it. Germline CDR1 reads SGHDT; CDR2 reads YYEEEE. This CDR3 has 15 amino acids. CDR3 protein: CASSLDDRMNTEAFF.

The chain employs TRBV25-1 and TRBJ2-5; as DNA is missing, the TRBD1 call by TCRdb cannot be tested. Germline V gene sequence: CDR1 MGHDK, CDR2 SYGVNS. This CDR3 spans 15 amino acids. The chain's CDR3 is CASSSPSGGAETQYF.

This sequence joins TRBV27 and TRBJ1-2; TCRdb's D gene call, TRBD1, goes unchecked for lack of DNA. Germline CDR1 MNHEY, CDR2 SMNVEV (reference sequence). CDR3 length: 15 residues. The CDR3 sequence: CASSSLAGGLAGYTF.

This chain uses TRBV12-3 or TRBV12-4 with TRBJ1-5. The CDR3 extends over 15 amino acids. The CDR3 protein is CASSLGSAGNQPQHF.

The chain recombines TRBV20-1 with TRBJ1-5. CDR3 length equals 14 residues. Germline-derived CDR1 and CDR2 are DFQATT and SNEGSKA (reference sequence). The CDR3 spells CSARQTYSNQPQHF.

CDR3 sequence: CASSFLRDSPLHF. This sequence joins TRBV11-3 and TRBJ1-6. Looked up from germline, CDR1 is SGHNT and CDR2 is YENEEA. The CDR3 runs to 13 residues.

The V and J genes are TRBV4-1 and TRBJ1-1. Germline V CDR1 and CDR2: MGHRA, YSYEKL. There are 14 residues in the CDR3. This CDR3 is CASSGPLKNTEAFF.

This rearrangement joins TRBV5-1 to TRBJ2-3; the D call from TCRdb, TRBD1, cannot be confirmed without DNA. The CDR3 loop spans 15 amino acids. In germline, CDR1 is SGHRS, CDR2 YFSETQ. This CDR3 is CASSGGQGGPDTQYF.

The J gene is TRBJ1-1, the V gene TRBV2; TCRdb's D call of TRBD1 is untestable without DNA. Germline V gene data show CDR1 as SNHLY and CDR2 as FYNNEI. The CDR3 sequence is 14 residues long. The CDR3 here is CASSAAGADTEAFF.

CDR3 sequence: CASSWGHGDSNQPQHF. The chain carries TRBV5-1 and TRBJ1-5. Per germline, CDR1 SGHRS and CDR2 YFSETQ. The CDR3 contains 16 residues.

The chain links TRBV20-1 to TRBJ2-7; TCRdb outputs TRBD2, but without DNA this stays unchecked. Germline CDR1 DFQATT, CDR2 SNEGSKA (reference sequence). This CDR3 is built from 12 residues. The CDR3 protein is CSANSGGYEQYF.

This chain connects TRBV7-9 to TRBJ1-1. The CDR3 covers 12 residues. Germline CDR1 reads SEHNR; CDR2 reads FQNEAQ (reference sequence). CDR3 loop: CASSSLGTEAFF.

The V gene is TRBV5-6, the J gene TRBJ1-6; the TCRdb call, TRBD1, lacks DNA for checking. The CDR3 spans 14 residues. Germline CDR1 is SGHDT and CDR2 is YYEEEE. The CDR3 is CASRWQQGGPPLHF.

This rearrangement joins TRBV6-5 to TRBJ2-5; the TCRdb D gene call, TRBD1, has no DNA to confirm it. The CDR3 runs to 16 residues. Germline V gene data show CDR1 as MNHEY and CDR2 as SVGAGI. The CDR3 sequence: CASSYVGQGAGETQYF.

This chain links TRBV5-1 with TRBJ2-1; TCRdb proposes TRBD1, but this gene call is untestable without DNA. Germline CDR1 SGHRS, CDR2 YFSETQ. The CDR3 runs 15 residues. The chain's CDR3 is CASSLEAGAINEQFF. Combining the CDR3 with reference TRBV5-1 and TRBJ2-1 gives the whole variable domain KAGVTQTPRYLIKTRGQQVTLSCSPISGHRSVSWYQQTPGQGLQFLFEYFSETQRNKGNFPGRFSGRQFSNSRSEMNVSTLELGDSALYLCASSLEAGAINEQFFGPGTRLTVL.

The chain joins TRBV5-6 to TRBJ1-6. This CDR3 is 16 amino acids long. CDR1 and CDR2 from the germline V gene are SGHDT and YYEEEE. Here the CDR3 reads CASSLAGSSYNSPLHF.

The genes are TRBV10-3 and TRBJ1-2; absent DNA, TCRdb's TRBD1 call cannot be checked. This CDR3 spans 13 amino acids. Germline CDR1 ENHRY, CDR2 SYGVKD. This chain's CDR3 is CAISAGTIYGYTF.

The chain employs TRBV5-4 and TRBJ2-2; as DNA is missing, the TRBD2 call by TCRdb cannot be tested. Germline V gene data show CDR1 as SGHNT and CDR2 as YYREEE (reference sequence). This CDR3 has 16 residues. The CDR3 loop is CASSLLAGDVTGELFF.

The chain links TRBV5-1 to TRBJ2-7; TCRdb's assignment of TRBD1 cannot be checked, as there is no DNA. This CDR3 is built from 16 residues. In germline, CDR1 is SGHRS, CDR2 YFSETQ. The CDR3: CASSTYLGAGGYEQYF.

This chain links TRBV9 with TRBJ1-2; TCRdb proposes TRBD1, but this gene call is untestable without DNA. CDR1 and CDR2 (germline): SGDLS, YYNGEE. The CDR3 loop spans 16 amino acids. The CDR3 sequence: CASSVGSRDTGYGYTF.